Each of the 32 T cell receptor beta chains below was sequenced from the same sample in a study of OX40 agonist ivuxolimab in advanced cancers. The library was generated by the immunoSEQ multiplex PCR assay. TCRdb limited this immuneACCESS table to in-frame rearrangements with V and J called. A share of clones is missing; checked studies link under half to unresolved V genes, and the rest is unexplained. The sample yields 48,000 or so clones; roughly 81% were counted once. The ten biggest clones cover more than 5.5% of the sample. The material was CD4+ or CD8+ T cells sorted from blood, obtained in a trial of the OX40 agonist ivuxolimab. Receptor source: an adult with an advanced solid tumor such as melanoma, head and neck, liver or kidney cancer.

The J gene is TRBJ1-1, the V gene TRBV7-8; no reliable D call. Between the trimmed V and J ends, which lost 5 bases and 1 base, there was a span of 11 bases. The CDR3 totals 14 residues. Germline CDR1 reads SGHVS; CDR2 reads FQNEAQ. The CDR3 here is CASSLERGNTEAFF. DNA of the CDR3: TGTGCCAGCAGCCTCGAGCGGGGGAACACTGAAGCTTTCTTT.

In this sample, this clone turned up once. V gene TRBV5-8 combines with J gene TRBJ1-4, with D uncertain. This CDR3 region has 15 residues. Trimming took 0 bases from V and 8 from J, leaving 14 bases between them. Germline loops: CDR1 SGHTS, CDR2 YDEGEE. CDR3 DNA: TGTGCCAGCAGCTTGGACATCTATCACGGGGAAAAACTGTTTTTT. Residues: CASSLDIYHGEKLFF.

V usage is TRBV6-1 and J usage is TRBJ2-3, with D perhaps matching TRBD1 or TRBD2 (6 bases each). This CDR3 has 15 residues. Germline V gene sequence: CDR1 MNHNS, CDR2 SASEGT. V lost 2 bases to trimming and J lost 5 bases, with 14 bases between them. The CDR3 DNA sequence: TGTGCCAGCAGTGAACGGGACAAAGCGGGAGATACGCAGTATTTT. Its protein is CASSERDKAGDTQYF.

The V and J genes are TRBV19 and TRBJ2-5; TRBD2 agrees at 8 bases. The end of the DNA aligns better with TRBJ2-7, so the J call may be wrong. Germline V CDR1 and CDR2: LNHDA, SQIVND (reference sequence). The CDR3 totals 17 residues. The CDR3 coding sequence is TGTGCCAGTAGTTGGGCGAATAGCGGGGACTCTCCCTACGAGCAGTACTTC. The encoded protein is CASSWANSGDSPYEQYF.

This clone occurred many times. The gene calls are TRBV25-1 and TRBJ2-1, with TRBD2 as a possible D gene (5 bases). Trimming took off 6 bases at V and 8 bases at J, with 17 bases between the two ends. CDR3 size: 14 residues. CDR1 and CDR2 (germline): MGHDK, SYGVNS. The CDR3 sequence: CASRARTWADEQFF. In DNA, the CDR3 is TGTGCCAGCAGAGCTAGGACTTGGGCCGATGAGCAGTTCTTC.

The V call is TRBV11-1, the J call TRBJ2-7; no clear D gene. CDR1 and CDR2 (germline): SGHAT, FQDESV (reference sequence). The V gene lost 1 base and the J gene lost 4 bases, with 5 bases spanning the gap. CDR3 size: 12 residues. Here the CDR3 DNA reads TGTGCCAGCAGCTTAGGTGTATACGAGCAGTACTTC. Amino acids: CASSLGVYEQYF. Based on the CDR3 plus reference TRBV11-1 and TRBJ2-7, the full variable domain is EAEVAQSPRYKITEKSQAVAFWCDPISGHATLYWYRQILGQGPELLVQFQDESVVDDSQLPKDRFSAERLKGVDSTLKIQPAELGDSAMYLCASSLGVYEQYFGPGTRLTVT.

The chain recombines TRBV20-1 with TRBJ2-7; D is perhaps TRBD2 (5 bases). The CDR3 extends over 11 amino acids. The germline V gene encodes CDR1 DFQATT and CDR2 SNEGSKA (reference sequence). V was shortened by 6 bases and J by 2 bases, with 8 bases between the two germline ends. CDR3 in DNA: TGCAGTGCGAGGGAAGCCTACGAGCAGTACTTC. It is translated as CSAREAYEQYF.

About this clone: The junction differs from germline at one of its ends, possibly a read error. Other DNA sequences from this sample encode an identical CDR3 as well. The gene calls are TRBV30 and TRBJ1-6; D not certain. Per germline, CDR1 GTSNPN and CDR2 SVGIG (reference sequence). The CDR3 runs 13 residues. The DNA for the CDR3 is TGTGCCTGGAAAGGTGCCAGAAATTCGCCCCTCCACTTT. Its translation is CAWKGARNSPLHF.

This clone was seen just once. This sequence joins TRBV5-1 and TRBJ2-1, with D perhaps TRBD1 (5 bases). Trimming left V 0 bases short and J 6 bases short, with 13 bases between. Germline assignment: CDR1 SGHRS and CDR2 YFSETQ. The CDR3 totals 15 residues. CDR3 nucleotide sequence: TGCGCCAGCAGCTTGGGACAGACCCGGACCAATGAGCAGTTCTTC. It specifies CASSLGQTRTNEQFF.

This sequence joins TRBV7-9 and TRBJ1-1; 8 bases line up with TRBD1. The length of the CDR3 is 13 residues. J gave up 4 bases and V 2 bases, and 0 bases lay outside the gene matches. The germline gives CDR1 SEHNR, CDR2 FQNEAQ (reference sequence). As DNA, the CDR3 is TGTGCCAGCAGCTTAACAGGGGGCACTGAAGCTTTCTTT. Its translation is CASSLTGGTEAFF.

The count of this clone is one. The rearrangement joins TRBV7-9 to TRBJ1-1; no clear D gene. The CDR3 covers 13 residues. From germline, CDR1 is SEHNR and CDR2 FQNEAQ (reference sequence). V lost 6 bases and J lost 1, with 9 bases in between. In DNA form, the CDR3 reads TGTGCCAGCAGTAATTTACAGAACACTGAAGCTTTCTTT. It yields the protein CASSNLQNTEAFF.

J is TRBJ2-1 and V is TRBV20-1; D ambiguous. V lost 3 bases and J lost 7, with 7 bases in between. This CDR3 region has 11 residues. Per the germline V gene, CDR1 is DFQATT and CDR2 is SNEGSKA (reference sequence). CDR3 nucleotides: TGCAGTGCTAGTAATGTAAATGAGCAGTTCTTC. Protein: CSASNVNEQFF.

This chain links TRBV7-2 with TRBJ2-3; 7 bases fit TRBD2. The CDR3 extends over 17 amino acids. After removal of 5 bases from V and 4 bases from J, the junction contained 15 bases not matched to a gene. Germline-derived CDR1 and CDR2 are SGHTA and FQGNSA. CDR3 residues: CASSPTIGVGRADTQYF. CDR3 nucleotides: TGTGCCAGCAGCCCTACAATAGGTGTTGGGAGGGCAGATACGCAGTATTTT.

The V gene is TRBV7-9, the J gene TRBJ2-6, with D uncertain. Trimming stripped 4 bases from V and 0 bases from J, with 7 bases between. CDR3 length: 15 residues. The germline CDR1 and CDR2 sequences are SEHNR and FQNEAQ (reference sequence). This CDR3 reads CASSSRASGANVLTF. CDR3 DNA sequence: TGTGCCAGCAGCTCCCGCGCCTCTGGGGCCAACGTCCTGACTTTC.

The chain links TRBV15 to TRBJ2-5, with 10 bases aligning to TRBD1. The DNA end lines up better with TRBJ2-7; the J call may be wrong. Germline loops: CDR1 LNHNV, CDR2 YYDKDF (reference sequence). The CDR3 has 15 amino acids. The CDR3 reads CATSRTRQGAGEQYF. CDR3 nucleotide sequence: TGTGCCACCAGCAGGACGAGACAGGGGGCTGGCGAGCAGTACTTC.

This clone was counted between two and nine times. The chain joins TRBV5-5 to TRBJ1-5; no clear D. This CDR3 is built from 17 residues. V was trimmed by 2 bases and J by 1 base, leaving 16 bases between them. CDR1 SGHKS and CDR2 YYEKEE come from the germline V gene (reference sequence). CDR3 in DNA: TGTGCCAGCAGCTTAAGGGCCGGCTTTGGCAGCAATCAGCCCCAGCATTTT. This codes for CASSLRAGFGSNQPQHF.

This chain links TRBV5-8 with TRBJ1-2, with TRBD1 matching over 9 bases. The length of the CDR3 is 15 residues. Losses at the gene ends were 2 bases for V and 4 bases for J; bases not matched to a gene: 6. Germline lookup yields CDR1 SGHTS and CDR2 YDEGEE. Here the CDR3 reads CASSFLTGGGYGYTF. In DNA, the CDR3 is TGTGCCAGCAGCTTTCTGACAGGGGGAGGCTATGGCTACACCTTC.

The chain carries TRBV6-1 and TRBJ1-1; weak D call: TRBD1 (6 bases). There are 14 residues in the CDR3. The V and J ends lost 4 bases and 4 bases respectively, with 13 bases between them. Germline-derived CDR1 and CDR2 are MNHNS and SASEGT. Here the CDR3 reads CASSARQDSTEAFF. The CDR3 nucleotides are TGTGCCAGCAGTGCCCGACAGGACTCCACTGAAGCTTTCTTT.

CDR3 DNA: TGTGCCAGCAGTGAACGCCGGGATAACAATCAGCCCCAGCATTTT. This gives the protein CASSERRDNNQPQHF. V and J are TRBV2 and TRBJ1-5; D is undetermined. Trimming removed 2 bases from V and 3 bases from J, with 11 bases in between. The CDR3 sequence is 15 residues long. From germline, CDR1 is SNHLY and CDR2 FYNNEI.

The chain couples TRBV11-2 to TRBJ2-1; 10 bases match TRBD2. V shed 6 bases and J 4 bases; nucleotides not matched to a gene: 6. This CDR3 is 15 amino acids long. Germline CDR1 SGHAT, CDR2 FQNNGV. CDR3 nucleotides: TGTGCCAGCAGACAGACTAGCGGGTCGTACAATGAGCAGTTCTTC. This encodes CASRQTSGSYNEQFF. Using reference TRBV11-2 and TRBJ2-1 for the parts outside the CDR3, the full variable domain is EAGVAQSPRYKIIEKRQSVAFWCNPISGHATLYWYQQILGQGPKLLIQFQNNGVVDDSQLPKDRFSAERLKGVDSTLKIQPAKLEDSAVYLCASRQTSGSYNEQFFGPGTRLTVL.

The chain links TRBV29-1 to TRBJ1-1; D call uncertain. Per germline, CDR1 SQVTM and CDR2 ANQGSEA. CDR3 length: 12 residues. Trimming took off 4 bases at V and 4 bases at J, with 10 bases between the two ends. As DNA, the CDR3 is TGCAGCGTTGTTGGGGTCAGCACTGAAGCTTTCTTT. It specifies CSVVGVSTEAFF. Complete variable domain (other parts from reference TRBV29-1 and TRBJ1-1): SAVISQKPSRDICQRGTSLTIQCQVDSQVTMMFWYRQQPGQSLTLIATANQGSEATYESGFVIDKFPISRPNLTFSTLTVSNMSPEDSSIYLCSVVGVSTEAFFGQGTRLTVV.

The gene calls are TRBV18 and TRBJ2-2; the D gene is possibly TRBD2 (6 bases). Germline-derived CDR1 and CDR2 are KGHSH and LQKENI. There are 16 residues in the CDR3. The V end lost 0 bases, the J end lost 1 base, and 9 bases lay between the germline ends. The CDR3 DNA reads TGTGCCAGCTCACCACCGGAGGGATTGAACACCGGGGAGCTGTTTTTT. It codes for CASSPPEGLNTGELFF.

As regards this clone: One end of the junction fails to match germline, which may point to a read error. The genes are TRBV6-6 and TRBJ2-7; 12 bases agree with TRBD1. The germline CDR1 and CDR2 sequences are MNHNY and SVGAGI (reference sequence). The CDR3 extends over 13 amino acids. For the CDR3, the DNA is TGCGCCAGCGGGGACAGGGGGCTATACGAGCAGTACTTC. It translates to CASGDRGLYEQYF.

This chain uses TRBV29-1 with TRBJ1-1, with D perhaps matching TRBD1 (5 bases). Trimming shortened V by 6 bases and J by 0 bases, and 5 bases separated the two germline ends. There are 11 residues in the CDR3. Looked up from germline, CDR1 is SQVTM and CDR2 is ANQGSEA. CDR3 sequence: CSVGVNTEAFF. The CDR3 coding sequence is TGCAGCGTAGGGGTGAACACTGAAGCTTTCTTT.

The chain joins TRBV2 to TRBJ2-3; tentative D call: TRBD2 (5 bases). V lost 5 bases to trimming and J lost 4 bases, with 16 bases between them. The V gene's germline CDR1 is SNHLY and CDR2 FYNNEI. CDR3 length: 15 amino acids. CDR3 region: CASSPMGEAADTQYF. CDR3 sequence (DNA): TGTGCCAGCAGTCCCATGGGAGAAGCAGCAGATACGCAGTATTTT.

The J gene is TRBJ2-5, the V gene TRBV2; no clear D. The length of the CDR3 is 11 residues. Per germline, CDR1 SNHLY and CDR2 FYNNEI. V lost 3 bases, J lost 5 bases, and 4 bases lay in between. Written as DNA, the CDR3 is TGTGCCAGCAGTGATTGGGAGACCCAGTACTTC. Amino acids: CASSDWETQYF. The whole variable domain, filled in from reference TRBV2 and TRBJ2-5, reads EPEVTQTPSHQVTQMGQEVILRCVPISNHLYFYWYRQILGQKVEFLVSFYNNEISEKSEIFDDQFSVERPDGSNFTLKIRSTKLEDSAMYFCASSDWETQYFGPGTRLLVL.

The chain uses TRBV2 and TRBJ2-5, with a weak D call TRBD2 (5 bases). The V gene lost 8 bases and the J gene lost 4 bases, with 8 bases spanning the gap. The CDR3 sequence is 11 residues long. CDR1 is SNHLY, CDR2 FYNNEI, per germline. The CDR3 nucleotides are TGTGCCAGCTCCCGGGGAGAGACCCAGTACTTC. Protein: CASSRGETQYF.

The V gene is TRBV14, the J gene TRBJ2-1; the D call may be TRBD1 or TRBD2 (6 bases each). Trimming removed 3 bases from V and 0 bases from J, with 9 bases in between. The CDR3 contains 15 residues. Germline CDR1 reads SGHDN; CDR2 reads FVKESK. As DNA, the CDR3 is TGTGCCAGCAGCCACCGGGGGCCCTCCTACAATGAGCAGTTCTTC. Residues: CASSHRGPSYNEQFF.

This rearrangement joins TRBV7-2 to TRBJ2-5; D might be TRBD2 (5 bases). Matching the DNA end better, TRBJ2-7 makes the J call doubtful. This CDR3 contains 14 residues. From germline, CDR1 is SGHTA and CDR2 FQGNSA. The CDR3 protein is CASSWLARDYEQYF. For the CDR3, the DNA is TGTGCCAGCAGCTGGTTAGCGCGAGACTACGAGCAGTACTTC.

CDR3 amino acids: CAISESRAGEQPQHF. CDR3 coding DNA: TGTGCCATCAGTGAGTCGAGGGCAGGGGAGCAGCCCCAGCATTTT. The rearrangement links TRBV10-3 to TRBJ1-5; possible D gene TRBD1, 6 bases. The germline CDR1 and CDR2 sequences are ENHRY and SYGVKD. The CDR3 runs to 15 residues. Trimming shortened V by 0 bases and J by 7 bases, and 13 bases separated the two germline ends.

J is TRBJ2-1 and V is TRBV7-9; the D is unclear. V gave up 6 bases and J gave up 5 bases, with 14 bases separating them. The CDR3 spans 14 residues. Germline CDR1 is SEHNR and CDR2 is FQNEAQ (reference sequence). CDR3 coding DNA: TGTGCCAGCAGGTCGGGTGGTAAGAACAATGAGCAGTTCTTC. Protein: CASRSGGKNNEQFF. The full variable domain, rest sourced from reference TRBV7-9 and TRBJ2-1, is DTGVSQNPRHKITKRGQNVTFRCDPISEHNRLYWYRQTLGQGPEFLTYFQNEAQLEKSRLLSDRFSAERPKGSFSTLEIQRTEQGDSAMYLCASRSGGKNNEQFFGPGTRLTVL.

This clone is labeled medium-sized. CDR3 region: CASRKQGYSPLHF. For the CDR3, the DNA is TGTGCCAGCAGGAAACAGGGGTATTCACCCCTCCACTTT. V is TRBV6-5 and J is TRBJ1-6, with 7 bases lining up with TRBD1. J lost 8 bases, V lost 6 bases, and 4 bases had no gene match. The CDR3 contains 13 residues. CDR1 and CDR2 from the germline V gene are MNHEY and SVGAGI.